The 30 T cell receptor beta chains in this list originate from one sample, sequenced in a study of vaccination effects on CD4 cells after COVID-19 (dated by TCRdb to about 2022). Library creation used the immunoSEQ multiplex PCR assay. TCRdb retrieved this table from immuneACCESS and kept in-frame rearrangements only. Not all clones are present; in checked studies, unresolved V genes account for under half, and no reason is known for the remainder. The sample has fewer than 40,000 clones on record, around 63% of them singletons. The top ten clones comprise 4.2% of the sample. These receptors have no identified antigens. After about 9 days of culture, CD4+ T cells were isolated with the EasySep CD4+ T cell isolation kit. Sequencing used CD4+ T cells from PBMCs cultured without peptide, obtained before COVID-19 vaccination. The source of these receptors is a human donor who received a COVID-19 vaccine.

This sequence joins TRBV18 and TRBJ2-7; TRBD2 might be the D (6 bases). This CDR3 has 13 residues. Looked up from germline, CDR1 is KGHSH and CDR2 is LQKENI. Trimming shortened V by 4 bases and J by 6 bases, and 13 bases separated the two germline ends. The DNA for the CDR3 is TGTGCCAGCTCACGGGGAGGATCAGGCGAGCAGTACTTC. Protein product: CASSRGGSGEQYF.

This clone came up once. The J gene is TRBJ2-5, the V gene TRBV9; D is tentatively TRBD1 or TRBD2 (6 bases each). Trimming took off 4 bases at V and 3 bases at J, with 16 bases between the two ends. Germline lookup yields CDR1 SGDLS and CDR2 YYNGEE. The CDR3 runs 15 residues. The CDR3 spells CASSYSLRGEETQYF. CDR3 coding DNA: TGTGCCAGCAGCTACAGCTTGAGGGGGGAAGAGACCCAGTACTTC. Combining the CDR3 with reference TRBV9 and TRBJ2-5 gives the whole variable domain DSGVTQTPKHLITATGQRVTLRCSPRSGDLSVYWYQQSLDQGLQFLIQYYNGEERAKGNILERFSAQQFPDLHSELNLSSLELGDSALYFCASSYSLRGEETQYFGPGTRLLVL.

V is TRBV7-2 and J is TRBJ2-7, with 7 bases identical to TRBD1. Per germline, CDR1 SGHTA and CDR2 FQGNSA. The CDR3 consists of 13 residues. Trimming removed 5 bases from V and 3 bases from J; junction bases left unmatched: 4. DNA of the CDR3: TGTGCCAGCAGCCGGGACAGCCTCTACGAGCAGTACTTC. Protein: CASSRDSLYEQYF.

The chain recombines TRBV15 with TRBJ2-7; D gene uncertain. The CDR3 sequence is 12 residues long. Germline V gene data show CDR1 as LNHNV and CDR2 as YYDKDF (reference sequence). V was shortened by 8 bases and J by 1 base, with 9 bases between the two germline ends. Here the CDR3 reads CATSKGSYEQYF. The CDR3 DNA follows: TGTGCCACCTCGAAAGGGTCCTACGAGCAGTACTTC.

This chain connects TRBV7-7 to TRBJ2-5, with 13 bases identical to TRBD2. After removal of 5 bases from V and 2 bases from J, the junction contained 2 bases not matched to a gene. Germline V gives CDR1 SSHAT, CDR2 FNYEAQ (reference sequence). The CDR3 loop spans 15 amino acids. Here the CDR3 DNA reads TGTGCCAGCAGCCTGGGACTAGCGGGGCAAGAGACCCAGTACTTC. It is translated as CASSLGLAGQETQYF.

The V and J genes are TRBV24-1 and TRBJ2-2; 8 nucleotides agree with TRBD1. There are 16 residues in the CDR3. Per the germline V gene, CDR1 is KGHDR and CDR2 is SFDVKD. J lost 5 bases, V lost 4 bases, and 8 bases had no gene match. The CDR3 nucleotides read TGTGCCACCAGTGACTCGGACAGGGCAGGGACCGGGGAGCTGTTTTTT. It encodes CATSDSDRAGTGELFF.

This clone was counted a few times. The V call is TRBV6-5, the J call TRBJ1-2; D gene unclear. CDR1 is MNHEY and CDR2 is SVGAGI in the germline V gene. V was cut by 1 base and J by 3 bases, with 6 bases left in between. This CDR3 comprises 13 residues. This CDR3 reads CASSYYNYYGYTF. The CDR3 coding sequence is TGTGCCAGCAGTTACTACAATTACTATGGCTACACCTTC.

The chain couples TRBV10-3 to TRBJ2-1, with D possibly called TRBD1 or TRBD2 (6 bases each). There are 15 residues in the CDR3. Trimming took off 6 bases at V and 4 bases at J, with 16 bases between the two ends. From germline, CDR1 is ENHRY and CDR2 SYGVKD. The CDR3 DNA sequence: TGTGCCATCAGGAACAGGGAGGCAGGTTACAATGAGCAGTTCTTC. Amino acids: CAIRNREAGYNEQFF.

This clone has just one count. The chain carries TRBV6-5 and TRBJ2-7; TRBD2 is a possible D gene (6 bases). The CDR3 is made up of 13 amino acids. With 6 bases removed from V and 1 base from J, the gap between germline ends came to 10 bases. Germline CDR1 MNHEY, CDR2 SVGAGI. CDR3 DNA: TGTGCCAGCAGCCAGGACTATTCCTACGAGCAGTACTTC. It yields the protein CASSQDYSYEQYF.

The chain recombines TRBV7-7 with TRBJ1-3, with D possibly TRBD1 on 6 matching bases. V was clipped by 6 bases and J by 0 bases, with 21 bases between them. CDR1 and CDR2 (germline): SSHAT, FNYEAQ (reference sequence). The CDR3 contains 18 residues. CDR3 DNA: TGTGCCAGCAGACCCAAACCGGGACACAAGTCCTCTGGAAACACCATATATTTT. Translated: CASRPKPGHKSSGNTIYF.

This chain connects TRBV5-4 to TRBJ1-2; D call uncertain. The CDR3 extends over 15 amino acids. Germline CDR1 reads SGHNT; CDR2 reads YYREEE (reference sequence). Trimming left V 1 base short and J 4 bases short, with 14 bases between. In DNA, the CDR3 is TGTGCCAGCAGCTTGAAGGTGGTACCTTCCTATGGCTACACCTTC. It codes for CASSLKVVPSYGYTF.

The chain's CDR3 is CASRPHRDSSREQYF. The CDR3 DNA sequence: TGTGCCAGCAGGCCACACAGGGACTCCTCTCGCGAGCAGTACTTC. The genes are TRBV6-5 and TRBJ2-7; tentatively, D is TRBD1 or TRBD2 (6 bases each). The CDR3 contains 15 residues. V was cut by 6 bases and J by 6 bases, with 21 bases left in between. Germline V gene lookup returns CDR1 MNHEY and CDR2 SVGAGI.

The chain combines TRBV15 with TRBJ1-5, with D perhaps TRBD1 (5 bases). Germline CDR1 is LNHNV and CDR2 is YYDKDF (reference sequence). V gave up 8 bases and J gave up 3 bases, with 14 bases separating them. The CDR3 sequence is 14 residues long. Here the CDR3 reads CATSIQGYNQPQHF. The CDR3 DNA is TGTGCCACCTCGATCCAGGGATACAATCAGCCCCAGCATTTT.

The gene calls are TRBV2 and TRBJ1-1, with D unclear. Germline CDR1 SNHLY, CDR2 FYNNEI. The CDR3 contains 12 residues. The V end was cut by 4 bases, the J end by 1 base, with 4 bases between. This CDR3 reads CASSGRNTEAFF. CDR3 nucleotide sequence: TGTGCCAGCAGTGGCAGGAACACTGAAGCTTTCTTT. The full variable domain, completed using reference TRBV2 and TRBJ1-1, is EPEVTQTPSHQVTQMGQEVILRCVPISNHLYFYWYRQILGQKVEFLVSFYNNEISEKSEIFDDQFSVERPDGSNFTLKIRSTKLEDSAMYFCASSGRNTEAFFGQGTRLTVV.

The chain couples TRBV5-8 to TRBJ2-5; 11 bases agree with TRBD2. The length of the CDR3 is 15 residues. Germline loops: CDR1 SGHTS, CDR2 YDEGEE. Trimming removed 4 bases from V and 2 bases from J; junction bases left unmatched: 4. This CDR3 reads CASSPRLAGQETQYF. The DNA of the CDR3 is TGTGCCAGCAGCCCGCGACTAGCGGGGCAAGAGACCCAGTACTTC.

V is TRBV10-3 and J is TRBJ2-7; 8 positions agree with TRBD1. Germline V gene lookup returns CDR1 ENHRY and CDR2 SYGVKD. The CDR3 length is 14 residues. V shed 7 bases and J 5 bases; nucleotides not matched to a gene: 10. The CDR3 region is CAIKVGTGANEQYF. In nucleotides, the CDR3 is TGTGCCATCAAGGTCGGGACAGGCGCAAACGAGCAGTACTTC.

The chain is built from TRBV5-4 and TRBJ1-2, with 7 nucleotides matching TRBD1. Germline V gene data show CDR1 as SGHNT and CDR2 as YYREEE (reference sequence). The CDR3 contains 16 residues. V was clipped by 4 bases and J by 6 bases; unmatched bases: 15. CDR3 sequence reads: CASSPPLRGGADGYTF. The DNA for the CDR3 is TGTGCCAGCAGCCCGCCGTTGAGAGGGGGCGCTGATGGCTACACCTTC.

The rearrangement uses TRBV2 and TRBJ1-2, with 8 bases matching TRBD1. Germline assignment: CDR1 SNHLY and CDR2 FYNNEI. This CDR3 contains 15 residues. Germline trimming cut 2 bases from V and 5 bases from J; bases unmatched to any gene: 7. CDR3 loop: CASSERQGAGYGYTF. The CDR3 DNA is TGTGCCAGCAGTGAAAGGCAGGGGGCAGGGTATGGCTACACCTTC.

The chain couples TRBV12-3 or TRBV12-4 to TRBJ1-3; D ambiguous. This CDR3 region has 12 residues. V shed 10 bases and J shed 0 bases, with 7 bases lying between them. CDR3 sequence reads: CATGLSGNTIYF. The CDR3 DNA follows: TGTGCCACCGGGCTCTCTGGAAACACCATATATTTT.

V is TRBV15 and J is TRBJ1-1; TRBD1 is a possible D gene (5 bases). The ends were cut back, 1 base at V and 1 base at J, with 10 bases in the middle. Germline loops: CDR1 LNHNV, CDR2 YYDKDF (reference sequence). The CDR3 sequence is 15 residues long. The CDR3 nucleotides read TGTGCCACCAGCAGAGGATCGACAGAGAACACTGAAGCTTTCTTT. Its translation: CATSRGSTENTEAFF.

J is TRBJ2-3 and V is TRBV2, with 15 bases matching TRBD2. This CDR3 contains 15 residues. J lost 8 bases, V lost 1 base, and 1 base had no gene match. CDR1 is SNHLY, CDR2 FYNNEI, per germline. DNA for the CDR3: TGTGCCAGCAGTGAAGGGACTAGCGGGGGGGGTACGCAGTATTTT. It encodes CASSEGTSGGGTQYF.

V and J are TRBV2 and TRBJ1-1; 7 nucleotides match TRBD1. Losses at the gene ends were 7 bases for V and 1 base for J; bases not matched to a gene: 6. CDR3 size: 14 residues. The germline gives CDR1 SNHLY, CDR2 FYNNEI. CDR3 region: CASIPDRANTEAFF. The CDR3 DNA reads as TGTGCCAGCATTCCCGACAGGGCGAACACTGAAGCTTTCTTT. Full variable domain (outside the CDR3, taken from reference TRBV2 and TRBJ1-1): EPEVTQTPSHQVTQMGQEVILRCVPISNHLYFYWYRQILGQKVEFLVSFYNNEISEKSEIFDDQFSVERPDGSNFTLKIRSTKLEDSAMYFCASIPDRANTEAFFGQGTRLTVV.

This chain links TRBV11-3 with TRBJ2-7; possibly TRBD1 for D (5 bases). The CDR3 totals 16 residues. V shed 5 bases and J shed 1 base, with 18 bases lying between them. The germline V gene encodes CDR1 SGHNT and CDR2 YENEEA. Here the CDR3 reads CASSLTGSTPSYEQYF. The CDR3 DNA reads as TGTGCCAGCAGCCTTACAGGTTCTACCCCTTCCTACGAGCAGTACTTC.

This clone showed up just once. The chain recombines TRBV21-1 with TRBJ2-7; the D call of TRBD2 is as the table states it, not checked on the DNA. TRBV21-1 is annotated as a pseudogene. CDR3 length: 17 amino acids. CDR3 protein: CASSKLVGGNQRNEQYF. The CDR3 DNA follows: TGTGCCAGCAGCAAGCTCGTTGGAGGGAATCAGCGCAACGAGCAGTACTTC.

This clone turned up a few times. The chain joins TRBV29-1 to TRBJ1-5; D possibly corresponds to TRBD1 (5 bases). Germline V gene sequence: CDR1 SQVTM, CDR2 ANQGSEA. The CDR3 extends over 12 amino acids. V was trimmed by 4 bases and J by 5 bases, leaving 9 bases between them. CDR3 region: CSVGARDQPQHF. Here the CDR3 DNA reads TGCAGCGTTGGGGCCAGGGATCAGCCCCAGCATTTT.

By sample fraction, this clone is medium-sized. The chain employs TRBV4-1 and TRBJ1-3; no reliable D call. Trimming took 3 bases from V and 0 from J, leaving 15 bases between them. From germline, CDR1 is MGHRA and CDR2 YSYEKL. The CDR3 runs to 17 residues. The DNA of the CDR3 is TGCGCCAGCAGCCAGGCCTTTGTCCCCGACTCTGGAAACACCATATATTTT. Its translation is CASSQAFVPDSGNTIYF.

The chain uses TRBV7-2 and TRBJ1-1; 7 positions match TRBD1. Trimming at V came to 5 bases and at J to 5 bases, leaving 8 bases not matched to a gene. Germline V gene sequence: CDR1 SGHTA, CDR2 FQGNSA. The CDR3 sequence is 14 residues long. CDR3 bases: TGTGCCAGCAGCATTACAGGGGTTGGGACTGAAGCTTTCTTT. Its translation: CASSITGVGTEAFF. The full variable domain, its missing parts supplied by reference TRBV7-2 and TRBJ1-1, is GAGVSQSPSNKVTEKGKDVELRCDPISGHTALYWYRQSLGQGLEFLIYFQGNSAPDKSGLPSDRFSAERTGGSVSTLTIQRTQQEDSAVYLCASSITGVGTEAFFGQGTRLTVV.

This chain joins TRBV6-4 and TRBJ2-1; TRBD2 agrees at 7 bases. V lost 5 bases and J lost 4; bases outside the gene matches: 8. Germline CDR1 reads MRHNA; CDR2 reads SNTAGT. There are 15 residues in the CDR3. CDR3 bases: TGTGCCAGCAGTCAAAGCGGGGTCCCTTACAATGAGCAGTTCTTC. It encodes CASSQSGVPYNEQFF.

CDR3 amino acids: CASSPPGGGTDTQYF. Here the CDR3 DNA reads TGTGCCAGCAGCCCCCCCGGGGGAGGCACAGATACGCAGTATTTT. V is TRBV9 and J is TRBJ2-3; D may be TRBD2 (6 bases). Per the germline V gene, CDR1 is SGDLS and CDR2 is YYNGEE. The CDR3 is 15 residues long. V was pared by 4 bases and J by 1 base, with 13 bases between.

This clone occurred a few times. V usage is TRBV13 and J usage is TRBJ2-5; 9 bases align to TRBD1. The CDR3 has 14 residues. From germline, CDR1 is PRHDT and CDR2 FYEKMQ (reference sequence). The V and J ends lost 7 bases and 5 bases, in that order; junction bases with no gene match: 8. CDR3: CASTVNRGRETQYF. The CDR3 bases are TGTGCCAGCACCGTAAACAGGGGGCGTGAGACCCAGTACTTC.